This TCR beta chain stems from a study of blood T cell repertoires in COVID-19. The authors' processing: The authors estimated nucleated cell counts from reference gene primer amplification. Libraries were prepared by immunoSEQ multiplex PCR; TCRdb keeps only in-frame clonotypes and omits some of them. That table furnishes V, J and clone size, whereas the DNA furnished D and trimming. The profile shows around 210,000 clones, more than 70% of them singletons. Sequencing was done on a sample of PBMCs or T cells enriched from blood (not recorded which). This sequence originates from a woman aged 18-35 years who had recovered from COVID-19.

CDR3 nucleotide sequence: TGTGCCAGCAGGGGTTTGGGACAGGGGAACACTGAAGCTTTCTTT. Its protein product is CASRGLGQGNTEAFF. The chain uses TRBV28 and TRBJ1-1; 9 nucleotides match TRBD1. Trimming took 6 bases from V and 1 from J; bases not matched to a gene: 6. The CDR3 has 15 residues. Looked up from germline, CDR1 is MDHEN and CDR2 is SYDVKM.